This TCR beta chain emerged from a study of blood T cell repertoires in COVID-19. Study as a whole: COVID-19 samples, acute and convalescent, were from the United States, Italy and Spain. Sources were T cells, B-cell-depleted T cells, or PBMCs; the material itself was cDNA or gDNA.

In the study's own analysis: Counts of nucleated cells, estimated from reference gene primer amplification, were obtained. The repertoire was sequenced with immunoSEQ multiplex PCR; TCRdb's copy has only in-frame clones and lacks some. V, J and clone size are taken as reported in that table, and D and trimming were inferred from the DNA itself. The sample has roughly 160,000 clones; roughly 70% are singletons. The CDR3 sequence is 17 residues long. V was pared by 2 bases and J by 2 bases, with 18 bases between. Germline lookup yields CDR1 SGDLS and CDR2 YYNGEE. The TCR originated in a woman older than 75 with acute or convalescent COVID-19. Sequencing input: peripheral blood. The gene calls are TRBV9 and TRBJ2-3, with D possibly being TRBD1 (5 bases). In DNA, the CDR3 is TGTGCCAGCAGCGTCTTGCAGGGAATACACATCACAGATACGCAGTATTTT. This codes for CASSVLQGIHITDTQYF.